This T cell receptor (beta chain) was identified during a study of shared clonotypes between healthy human individuals. TCRdb keeps only in-frame clones here, not all; method: immunoSEQ multiplex PCR. The table has approximately 720,000 clones, approximately 79% seen once. Looked up from germline, CDR1 is ENHRY and CDR2 is SYGVKD. V lost 4 bases and J lost 0, with 14 bases in between. The CDR3 is 16 residues long. The sample taken for sequencing was memory CD4+ T cells sorted from blood. The subset here: CD45RA-negative fraction. The TCR was taken from a woman aged 25-40 years in good health. The rearrangement uses TRBV10-3 and TRBJ2-3; the D is unclear. For the CDR3, the DNA is TGTGCCATCAGTGGAAGTAAGGGTCCCAGCACAGATACGCAGTATTTT. Its protein product is CAISGSKGPSTDTQYF.